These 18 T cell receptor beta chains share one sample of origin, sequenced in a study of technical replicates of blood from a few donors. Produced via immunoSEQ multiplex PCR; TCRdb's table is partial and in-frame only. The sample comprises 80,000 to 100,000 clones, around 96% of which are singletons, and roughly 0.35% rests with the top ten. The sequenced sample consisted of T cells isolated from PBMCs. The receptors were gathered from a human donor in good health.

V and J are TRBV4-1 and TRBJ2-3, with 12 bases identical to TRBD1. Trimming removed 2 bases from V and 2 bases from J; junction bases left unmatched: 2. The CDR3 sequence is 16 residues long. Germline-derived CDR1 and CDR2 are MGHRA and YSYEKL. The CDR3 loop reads CASSQKGQGATDTQYF. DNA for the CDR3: TGCGCCAGCAGCCAAAAGGGACAGGGGGCCACAGATACGCAGTATTTT.

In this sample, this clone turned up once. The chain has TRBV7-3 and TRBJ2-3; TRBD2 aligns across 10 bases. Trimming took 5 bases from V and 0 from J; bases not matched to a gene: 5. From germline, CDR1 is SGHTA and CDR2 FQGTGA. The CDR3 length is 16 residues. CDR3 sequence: CASSVQGLASTDTQYF. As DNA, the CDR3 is TGTGCCAGCAGCGTACAGGGACTAGCGAGCACAGATACGCAGTATTTT.

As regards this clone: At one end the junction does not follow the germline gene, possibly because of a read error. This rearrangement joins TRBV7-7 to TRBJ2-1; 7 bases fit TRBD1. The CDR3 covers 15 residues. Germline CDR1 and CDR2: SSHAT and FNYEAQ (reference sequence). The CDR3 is CASSLDRENYNEQFF. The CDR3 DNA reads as TGTGCTAGCAGCTTAGACAGGGAAAATTACAATGAGCAGTTCTTC.

CDR3 coding DNA: TGTGCCAGCAGCGTAGGAGGAATGGGGCCCCAGCCCCAGCATTTT. Its protein product is CASSVGGMGPQPQHF. The chain carries TRBV9 and TRBJ1-5; D is possibly TRBD1 (5 bases). CDR3 length: 15 residues. V shed 0 bases and J shed 7 bases, with 14 bases lying between them. Looked up from germline, CDR1 is SGDLS and CDR2 is YYNGEE.

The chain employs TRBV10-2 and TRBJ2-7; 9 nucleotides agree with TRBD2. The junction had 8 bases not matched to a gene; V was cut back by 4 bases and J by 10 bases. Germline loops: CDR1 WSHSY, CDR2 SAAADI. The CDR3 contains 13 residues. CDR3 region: CASSAGLAHNQYF. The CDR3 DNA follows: TGCGCCAGCAGTGCGGGACTAGCCCATAATCAGTACTTC.

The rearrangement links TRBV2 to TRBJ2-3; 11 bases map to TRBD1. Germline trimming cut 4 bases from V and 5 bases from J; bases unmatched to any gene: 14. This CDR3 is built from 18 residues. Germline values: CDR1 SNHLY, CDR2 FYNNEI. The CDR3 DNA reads TGTGCCAGCAGTGGGACAGGGGGCGGAATCTTGTCAGGAGATACGCAGTATTTT. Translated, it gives CASSGTGGGILSGDTQYF.

The CDR3 spells CASSAQGRSRTGELFF. The CDR3 DNA reads as TGTGCCAGCAGCGCTCAGGGTAGGAGTCGGACCGGGGAGCTGTTTTTT. The chain carries TRBV5-4 and TRBJ2-2, with D possibly being TRBD1 (5 bases). The CDR3 loop spans 16 amino acids. The germline gives CDR1 SGHNT, CDR2 YYREEE (reference sequence). V was clipped by 4 bases and J by 5 bases, with 18 bases between them. The whole variable domain, filled in from reference TRBV5-4 and TRBJ2-2, reads ETGVTQSPTHLIKTRGQQVTLRCSSQSGHNTVSWYQQALGQGPQFIFQYYREEENGRGNFPPRFSGLQFPNYSSELNVNALELDDSALYLCASSAQGRSRTGELFFGEGSRLTVL.

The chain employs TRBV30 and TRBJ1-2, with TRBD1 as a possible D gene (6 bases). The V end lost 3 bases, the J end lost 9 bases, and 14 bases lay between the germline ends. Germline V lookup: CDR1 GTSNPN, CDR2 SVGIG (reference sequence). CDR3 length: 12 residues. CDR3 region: CAWRPTGFSYTF. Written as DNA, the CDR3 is TGTGCCTGGAGGCCCACAGGGTTTAGCTACACCTTC. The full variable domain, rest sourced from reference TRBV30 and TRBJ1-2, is SQTIHQWPATLVQPVGSPLSLECTVEGTSNPNLYWYRQAAGRGLQLLFYSVGIGQISSEVPQNLSASRPQDRQFILSSKKLLLSDSGFYLCAWRPTGFSYTFGSGTRLTVV.

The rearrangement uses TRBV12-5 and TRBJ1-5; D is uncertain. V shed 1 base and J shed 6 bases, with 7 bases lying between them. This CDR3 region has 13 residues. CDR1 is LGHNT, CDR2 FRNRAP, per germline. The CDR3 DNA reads TGTGCTAGTGGTTTGGCGGAGGGTCAGCCCCAGCATTTT. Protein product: CASGLAEGQPQHF. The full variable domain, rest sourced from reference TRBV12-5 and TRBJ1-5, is DARVTQTPRHKVTEMGQEVTMRCQPILGHNTVFWYRQTMMQGLELLAYFRNRAPLDDSGMPKDRFSAEMPDATLATLKIQPSEPRDSAVYFCASGLAEGQPQHFGDGTRLSIL.

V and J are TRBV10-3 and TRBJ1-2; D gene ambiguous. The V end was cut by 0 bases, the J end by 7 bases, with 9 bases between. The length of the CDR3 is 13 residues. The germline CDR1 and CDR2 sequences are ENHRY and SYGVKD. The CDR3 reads CAISESEGSGYTF. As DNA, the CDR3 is TGTGCCATCAGTGAGTCGGAGGGCTCTGGCTACACCTTC.

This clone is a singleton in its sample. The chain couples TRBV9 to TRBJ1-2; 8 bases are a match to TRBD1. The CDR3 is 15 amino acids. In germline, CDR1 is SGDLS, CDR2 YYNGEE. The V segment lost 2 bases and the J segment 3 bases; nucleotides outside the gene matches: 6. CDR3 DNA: TGTGCCAGCAGCGTTGAGGGACAGGAAGACTATGGCTACACCTTC. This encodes CASSVEGQEDYGYTF.

CDR3 bases: TGTGCCAGCGACGACAGGGGGTTAAGTCAGCCCCAGCATTTT. Translation gives CASDDRGLSQPQHF. The chain recombines TRBV6-1 with TRBJ1-5; 9 bases are a match to TRBD1. V was clipped by 8 bases and J by 6 bases; unmatched bases: 8. The CDR3 has 14 amino acids. Looked up from germline, CDR1 is MNHNS and CDR2 is SASEGT.

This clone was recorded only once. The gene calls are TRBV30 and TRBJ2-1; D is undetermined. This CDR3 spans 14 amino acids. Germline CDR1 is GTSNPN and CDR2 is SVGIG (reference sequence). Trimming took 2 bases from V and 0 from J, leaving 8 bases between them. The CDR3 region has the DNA TGTGCCTGGAGTAGAAGACTCTCCTACAATGAGCAGTTCTTC. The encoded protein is CAWSRRLSYNEQFF.

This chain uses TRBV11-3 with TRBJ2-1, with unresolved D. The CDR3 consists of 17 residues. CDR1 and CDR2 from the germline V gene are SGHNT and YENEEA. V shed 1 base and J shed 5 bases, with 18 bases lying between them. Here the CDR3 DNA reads TGTGCCAGCAGCTTAGTTAGTATCGGGTCTTGGGACAATGAGCAGTTCTTC. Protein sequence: CASSLVSIGSWDNEQFF.

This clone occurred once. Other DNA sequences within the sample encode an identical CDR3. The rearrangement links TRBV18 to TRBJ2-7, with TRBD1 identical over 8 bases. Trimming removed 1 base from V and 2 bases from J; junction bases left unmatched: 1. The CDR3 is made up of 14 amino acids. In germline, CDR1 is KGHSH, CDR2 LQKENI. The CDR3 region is CASSPRQGPYEQYF. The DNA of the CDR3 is TGTGCCAGCTCACCACGACAGGGGCCCTACGAGCAGTACTTC.

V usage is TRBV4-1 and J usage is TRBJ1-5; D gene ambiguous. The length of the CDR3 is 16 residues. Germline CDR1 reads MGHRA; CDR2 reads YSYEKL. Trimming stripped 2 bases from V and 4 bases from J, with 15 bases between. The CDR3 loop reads CASSQIASGDNQPQHF. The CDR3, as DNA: TGCGCCAGCAGCCAAATCGCGTCAGGCGATAATCAGCCCCAGCATTTT.

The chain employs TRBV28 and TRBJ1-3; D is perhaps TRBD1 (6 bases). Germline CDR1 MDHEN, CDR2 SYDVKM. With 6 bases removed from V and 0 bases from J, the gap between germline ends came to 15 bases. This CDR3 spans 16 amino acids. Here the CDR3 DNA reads TGTGCCAGCAGACACGTACAGGGCTCCTCTGGAAACACCATATATTTT. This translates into CASRHVQGSSGNTIYF.

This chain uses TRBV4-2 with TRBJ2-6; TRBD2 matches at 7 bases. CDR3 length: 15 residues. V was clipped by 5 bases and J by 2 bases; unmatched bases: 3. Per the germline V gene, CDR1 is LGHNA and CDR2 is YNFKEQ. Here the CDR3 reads CASSVAGAGANVLTF. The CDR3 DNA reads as TGTGCCAGCAGCGTGGCGGGGGCTGGGGCCAACGTCCTGACTTTC.